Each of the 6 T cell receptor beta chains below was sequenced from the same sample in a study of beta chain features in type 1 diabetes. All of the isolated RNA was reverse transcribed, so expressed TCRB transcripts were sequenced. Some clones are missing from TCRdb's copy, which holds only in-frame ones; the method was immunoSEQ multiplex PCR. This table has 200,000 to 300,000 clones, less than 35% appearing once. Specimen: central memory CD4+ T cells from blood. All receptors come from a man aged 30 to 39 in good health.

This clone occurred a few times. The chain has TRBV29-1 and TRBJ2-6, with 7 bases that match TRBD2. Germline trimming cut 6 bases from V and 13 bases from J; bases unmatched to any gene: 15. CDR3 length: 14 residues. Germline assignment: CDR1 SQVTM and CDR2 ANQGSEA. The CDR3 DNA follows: TGCAGCGTCATTAGCGCGGGGAGGGTAGGTGTCCTGACTTTC. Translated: CSVISAGRVGVLTF.

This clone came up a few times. DNA for the CDR3: TGCAGCGCCTGGGACAGGGCCCGTGGGGCGACAGATACGCAGTATTTT. This translates into CSAWDRARGATDTQYF. The V gene is TRBV29-1, the J gene TRBJ2-3; TRBD1 agrees at 9 bases. The germline CDR1 and CDR2 sequences are SQVTM and ANQGSEA. This CDR3 has 16 residues. J gave up 3 bases and V 7 bases, and 14 bases lay outside the gene matches.

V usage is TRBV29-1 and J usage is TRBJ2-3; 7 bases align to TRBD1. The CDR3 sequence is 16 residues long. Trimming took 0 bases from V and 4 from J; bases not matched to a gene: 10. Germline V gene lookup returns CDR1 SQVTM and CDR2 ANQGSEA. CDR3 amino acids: CSVEDRIGGWPDTQYF. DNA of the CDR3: TGCAGCGTTGAAGATCGGATAGGGGGCTGGCCAGATACGCAGTATTTT.

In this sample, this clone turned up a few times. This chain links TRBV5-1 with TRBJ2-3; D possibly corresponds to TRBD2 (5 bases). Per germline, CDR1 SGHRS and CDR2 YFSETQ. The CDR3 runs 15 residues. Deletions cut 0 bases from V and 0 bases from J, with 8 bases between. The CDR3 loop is CASSLGGSSTDTQYF. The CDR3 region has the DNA TGCGCCAGCAGCTTGGGCGGGTCTAGCACAGATACGCAGTATTTT.

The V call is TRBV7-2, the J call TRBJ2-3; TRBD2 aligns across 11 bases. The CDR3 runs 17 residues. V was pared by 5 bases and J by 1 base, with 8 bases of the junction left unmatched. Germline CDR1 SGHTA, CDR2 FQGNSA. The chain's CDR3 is CASSPGSGRAGTDTQYF. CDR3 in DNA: TGTGCCAGCAGCCCGGGTAGCGGGAGGGCGGGCACAGATACGCAGTATTTT.

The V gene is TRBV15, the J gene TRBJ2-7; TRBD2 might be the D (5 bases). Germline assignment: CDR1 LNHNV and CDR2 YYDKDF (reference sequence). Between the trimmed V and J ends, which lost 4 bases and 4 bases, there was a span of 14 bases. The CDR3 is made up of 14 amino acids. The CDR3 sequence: CATSTGGDLYEQYF. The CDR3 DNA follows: TGTGCCACCAGCACCGGAGGCGATCTTTACGAGCAGTACTTC.